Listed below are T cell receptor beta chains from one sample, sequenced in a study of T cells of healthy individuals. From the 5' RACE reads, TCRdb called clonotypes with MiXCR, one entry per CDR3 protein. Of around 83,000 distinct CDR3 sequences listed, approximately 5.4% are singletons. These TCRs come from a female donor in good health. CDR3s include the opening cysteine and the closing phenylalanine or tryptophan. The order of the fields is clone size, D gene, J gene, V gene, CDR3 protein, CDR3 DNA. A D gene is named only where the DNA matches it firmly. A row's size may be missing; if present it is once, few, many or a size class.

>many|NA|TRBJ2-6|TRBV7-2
CASSLEGSGANVLTF
TGTGCCAGCAGCTTAGAGGGGTCTGGGGCCAACGTCCTGACTTTC
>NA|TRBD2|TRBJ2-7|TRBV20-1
CRAPPGGLTYEQYF
TGCAGAGCTCCACCGGGAGGGCTTACCTACGAGCAGTACTTC
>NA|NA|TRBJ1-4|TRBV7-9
CATEQPDEKLFF
TGTGCCACAGAACAGCCCGATGAAAAACTGTTTTTT
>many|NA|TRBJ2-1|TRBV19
CASRGVRGGRNEQFF
TGTGCCAGTAGGGGGGTGAGGGGAGGACGAAATGAGCAGTTCTTC
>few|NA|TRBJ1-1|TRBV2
CASSEHVTGFLDTEAFF
TGTGCCAGCAGTGAACACGTAACAGGGTTTTTGGACACTGAAGCTTTCTTT
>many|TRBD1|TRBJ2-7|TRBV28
CASSEQGAHREQYF
TGTGCCAGCAGTGAACAGGGGGCGCATCGCGAGCAGTACTTC
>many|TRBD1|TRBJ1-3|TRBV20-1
CSARDMFIGGTGNTIYF
TGCAGTGCTAGAGATATGTTCATAGGGGGCACTGGAAACACCATATATTTT
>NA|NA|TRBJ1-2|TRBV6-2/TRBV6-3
CASSRTISFNYGYTF
TGTGCCAGCAGCCGTACCATCTCGTTTAACTATGGCTACACCTTC
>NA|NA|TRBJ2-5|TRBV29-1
CSVEDLVAAQETQYF
TGCAGCGTTGAAGATCTTGTGGCAGCACAAGAGACCCAGTACTTC
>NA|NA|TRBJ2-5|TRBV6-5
CASSYSGQLQETQYF
TGTGCCAGCAGTTACTCCGGACAGCTCCAAGAGACCCAGTACTTC
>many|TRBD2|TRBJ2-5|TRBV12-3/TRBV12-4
CASSPSGGQETQYF
TGTGCCAGCAGTCCTAGCGGAGGCCAAGAGACCCAGTACTTC
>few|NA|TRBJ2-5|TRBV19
CASKREETQYF
TGTGCCAGTAAAAGAGAAGAGACCCAGTACTTC
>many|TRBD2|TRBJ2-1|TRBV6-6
CASSLTSGSAYNEQFF
TGTGCCAGCAGTTTGACTAGCGGGAGTGCGTACAATGAGCAGTTCTTC
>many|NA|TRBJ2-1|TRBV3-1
CASSLDGTYTYNEQFF
TGTGCCAGCAGCCTAGACGGGACTTATACCTACAATGAGCAGTTCTTC
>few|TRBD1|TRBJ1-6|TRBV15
CATSARTGPSTSPLHF
TGTGCCACCAGCGCCCGGACAGGGCCTTCGACTTCACCCCTCCACTTT
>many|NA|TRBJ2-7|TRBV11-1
CASSFFGSSYEQYF
TGTGCCAGCAGCTTTTTTGGGAGCTCCTACGAGCAGTACTTC
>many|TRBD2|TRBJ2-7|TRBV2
CASSGALGTSGREQYF
TGTGCCAGCAGTGGGGCCCTCGGGACTAGCGGGAGGGAGCAGTACTTC
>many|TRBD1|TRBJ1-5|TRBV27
CASSGSGTGDQPQHF
TGTGCCAGCAGTGGATCCGGGACAGGGGATCAGCCCCAGCATTTT
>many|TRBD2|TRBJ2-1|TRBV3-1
CASSPPGLVGNEQFF
TGTGCCAGCAGCCCCCCGGGACTAGTTGGGAATGAGCAGTTCTTC
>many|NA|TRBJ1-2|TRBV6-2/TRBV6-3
CASSYGDAYGYTF
TGTGCCAGCAGTTACGGAGATGCCTATGGCTACACCTTC
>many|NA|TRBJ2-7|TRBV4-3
CASSDRLLGLHEQYF
TGCGCCAGCAGCGATAGGTTACTAGGTTTGCACGAGCAGTACTTC
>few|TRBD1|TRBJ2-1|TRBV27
CASSSGQGRFYNEQFF
TGTGCCAGCAGTAGTGGACAGGGGAGGTTTTACAATGAGCAGTTCTTC
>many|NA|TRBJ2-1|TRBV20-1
CSARDHLGAPGNEQFF
TGCAGTGCTAGAGATCATCTTGGAGCCCCCGGCAATGAGCAGTTCTTC
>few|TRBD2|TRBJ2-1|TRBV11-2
CASSLDQSLRLSGRWDEQFF
TGTGCCAGCAGCTTAGACCAAAGCCTGCGACTTAGCGGGAGATGGGATGAGCAGTTCTTC
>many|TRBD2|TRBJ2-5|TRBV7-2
CASSLGGLAGKETQYF
TGTGCCAGCAGCTTGGGGGGGCTAGCGGGAAAAGAGACCCAGTACTTC
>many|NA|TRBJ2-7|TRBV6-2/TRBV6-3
CASSYPAYYEQYF
TGTGCCAGCAGTTACCCGGCTTACTACGAGCAGTACTTC
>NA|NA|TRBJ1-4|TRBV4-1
CASSQVEGGIEKLFF
TGCGCCAGCAGCCAAGTGGAGGGGGGGATTGAAAAACTGTTTTTT
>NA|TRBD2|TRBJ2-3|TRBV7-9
CASSLRLAATDTQYF
TGTGCCAGCAGCTTAAGACTAGCGGCGACAGATACGCAGTATTTT